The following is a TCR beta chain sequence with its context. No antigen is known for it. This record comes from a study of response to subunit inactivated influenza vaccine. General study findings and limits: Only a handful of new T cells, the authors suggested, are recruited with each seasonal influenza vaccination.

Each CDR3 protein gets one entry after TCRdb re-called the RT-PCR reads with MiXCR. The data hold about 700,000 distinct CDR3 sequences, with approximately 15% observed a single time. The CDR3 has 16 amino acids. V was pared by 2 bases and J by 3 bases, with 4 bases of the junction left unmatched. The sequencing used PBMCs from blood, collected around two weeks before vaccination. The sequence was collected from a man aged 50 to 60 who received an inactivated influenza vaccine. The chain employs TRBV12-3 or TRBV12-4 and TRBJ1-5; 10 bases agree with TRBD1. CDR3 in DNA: TGTGCCAGCAGTTTATGGACAGGGGGTGACAATCAGCCCCAGCATTTT. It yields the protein CASSLWTGGDNQPQHF.